A selection of T cell receptor beta chains follows, all from one sample in a study of blood T cell repertoires in COVID-19. The protocol was immunoSEQ multiplex PCR, while the TCRdb copy is restricted to in-frame clones and leaves out a portion. The sample shows approximately 300,000 clones, around 90% of them seen only once. Source material: PBMCs or T cells enriched from blood (not recorded which). The source of these receptors is a woman in her 30s who had recovered from COVID-19. CDR3s leave out the opening cysteine and the closing phenylalanine or tryptophan. The order of the fields is CDR3 protein, clone size, CDR3 length, J gene, V gene. Not all rows give a size; the values are once, few, many and, for expanded clones, a class.

CDR3aa: ASSQRGDGNQPQH
abundance: -
len: 13
j_gene: TRBJ1-5
v_gene: TRBV3-1/TRBV3-2

CDR3aa: ASRPTGWVGSNQPQH
abundance: -
len: 15
j_gene: TRBJ1-5
v_gene: TRBV28

CDR3aa: ASSIQRGTDTQY
abundance: -
len: 12
j_gene: TRBJ2-3
v_gene: TRBV19

CDR3aa: ASSQDRSNEQF
abundance: few
len: 11
j_gene: TRBJ2-1
v_gene: TRBV4-3

CDR3aa: ASSYGQGAREKLF
abundance: -
len: 13
j_gene: TRBJ1-4
v_gene: TRBV5-8

CDR3aa: ASSLGQQETQY
abundance: -
len: 11
j_gene: TRBJ2-5
v_gene: TRBV5-4

CDR3aa: ASKTGGNSPLH
abundance: -
len: 11
j_gene: TRBJ1-6
v_gene: TRBV6-5

CDR3aa: ASSPVGGSTDTQY
abundance: -
len: 13
j_gene: TRBJ2-3
v_gene: TRBV18

CDR3aa: ASSQWVAGQDEKLF
abundance: -
len: 14
j_gene: TRBJ1-4
v_gene: TRBV16

CDR3aa: ASSLAGGNQPQH
abundance: -
len: 12
j_gene: TRBJ1-5
v_gene: TRBV7-2

CDR3aa: ASSYGPGSQETQY
abundance: -
len: 13
j_gene: TRBJ2-5
v_gene: TRBV6-5

CDR3aa: AWGVLAGGNSPLH
abundance: -
len: 13
j_gene: TRBJ1-6
v_gene: TRBV30

CDR3aa: ASKPRTGGNSPLH
abundance: -
len: 13
j_gene: TRBJ1-6
v_gene: TRBV19

CDR3aa: ASSQRGGSETQY
abundance: -
len: 12
j_gene: TRBJ2-5
v_gene: TRBV6-2/TRBV6-3

CDR3aa: ASTRGGSSYNEQF
abundance: -
len: 13
j_gene: TRBJ2-1
v_gene: TRBV5-6

CDR3aa: ASSYRDRSFGANVLT
abundance: -
len: 15
j_gene: TRBJ2-6
v_gene: TRBV9

CDR3aa: ASSLAGRRLEYNEQF
abundance: -
len: 15
j_gene: TRBJ2-1
v_gene: TRBV7-8

CDR3aa: ASSLVGPGDTEAF
abundance: -
len: 13
j_gene: TRBJ1-1
v_gene: TRBV7-2

CDR3aa: ASSNQGAPIY
abundance: -
len: 10
j_gene: TRBJ1-3
v_gene: TRBV9

CDR3aa: ASSLPKGPATNEKLF
abundance: -
len: 15
j_gene: TRBJ1-4
v_gene: TRBV4-2

CDR3aa: ASSLADSYGYT
abundance: -
len: 11
j_gene: TRBJ1-2
v_gene: TRBV5-1

CDR3aa: ASRGTNEKLF
abundance: -
len: 10
j_gene: TRBJ1-4
v_gene: TRBV7-9

CDR3aa: ASSLLAGEKLF
abundance: -
len: 11
j_gene: TRBJ1-4
v_gene: TRBV13

CDR3aa: ASSRGGRGELF
abundance: -
len: 11
j_gene: TRBJ2-2
v_gene: TRBV6-5

CDR3aa: ASGQGAGGPRKNIQY
abundance: -
len: 15
j_gene: TRBJ2-4
v_gene: TRBV3-1/TRBV3-2

CDR3aa: ASSPAGQGTDTQY
abundance: many
len: 13
j_gene: TRBJ2-3
v_gene: TRBV6-4

CDR3aa: ASSPGTGGEGSNQPQH
abundance: -
len: 16
j_gene: TRBJ1-5
v_gene: TRBV10-2

CDR3aa: ASSITGREWVKYSQPQH
abundance: few
len: 17
j_gene: TRBJ1-5
v_gene: TRBV7-4

CDR3aa: ASSPGQGRYGYT
abundance: -
len: 12
j_gene: TRBJ1-2
v_gene: TRBV5-5

CDR3aa: ASSHRGLNEKLF
abundance: -
len: 12
j_gene: TRBJ1-4
v_gene: TRBV11-1

CDR3aa: ASSPRGMLSYT
abundance: -
len: 11
j_gene: TRBJ1-2
v_gene: TRBV7-2

CDR3aa: ASSQERGSGSYEQY
abundance: once
len: 14
j_gene: TRBJ2-7
v_gene: TRBV4-2

CDR3aa: ASSPENTQY
abundance: -
len: 9
j_gene: TRBJ2-5
v_gene: TRBV7-8

CDR3aa: SVRQGGNTEAF
abundance: once
len: 11
j_gene: TRBJ1-1
v_gene: TRBV29-1

CDR3aa: ASSQGGIPNYGYT
abundance: -
len: 13
j_gene: TRBJ1-2
v_gene: TRBV3-1/TRBV3-2

CDR3aa: ASSEWQGTDEKLF
abundance: -
len: 13
j_gene: TRBJ1-4
v_gene: TRBV2

CDR3aa: ASSASSRSPLH
abundance: -
len: 11
j_gene: TRBJ1-6
v_gene: TRBV19

CDR3aa: ASSVTGGRTGANVLT
abundance: -
len: 15
j_gene: TRBJ2-6
v_gene: TRBV19

CDR3aa: ASSLPRGSGNEQY
abundance: -
len: 13
j_gene: TRBJ2-7
v_gene: TRBV5-6

CDR3aa: ASSYSPGITEAF
abundance: once
len: 12
j_gene: TRBJ1-1
v_gene: TRBV6-5

CDR3aa: ASSPLGGGEYNEQF
abundance: -
len: 14
j_gene: TRBJ2-1
v_gene: TRBV3-1/TRBV3-2

CDR3aa: ASSPDSHTEAF
abundance: -
len: 11
j_gene: TRBJ1-1
v_gene: TRBV2

CDR3aa: ASSLDQNTEAF
abundance: -
len: 11
j_gene: TRBJ1-1
v_gene: TRBV5-1

CDR3aa: ASSLSYRGDGYT
abundance: few
len: 12
j_gene: TRBJ1-2
v_gene: TRBV27

CDR3aa: ASSLTGDTGGGNTIY
abundance: -
len: 15
j_gene: TRBJ1-3
v_gene: TRBV5-7

CDR3aa: ASNLAMQDGYT
abundance: -
len: 11
j_gene: TRBJ1-2
v_gene: TRBV5-4

CDR3aa: ASKTGTGVTGELF
abundance: once
len: 13
j_gene: TRBJ2-2
v_gene: TRBV2

CDR3aa: ASSTLTGGNQPQH
abundance: -
len: 13
j_gene: TRBJ1-5
v_gene: TRBV7-8

CDR3aa: ASRNPGQETQY
abundance: once
len: 11
j_gene: TRBJ2-5
v_gene: TRBV9

CDR3aa: ASTHAGQGHWTGELF
abundance: -
len: 15
j_gene: TRBJ2-2
v_gene: TRBV5-1

CDR3aa: AWTETGLSPLH
abundance: few
len: 11
j_gene: TRBJ1-6
v_gene: TRBV30

CDR3aa: ASSYKASGTEAF
abundance: -
len: 12
j_gene: TRBJ1-1
v_gene: TRBV6-5

CDR3aa: ASSDFSQVGGYT
abundance: once
len: 12
j_gene: TRBJ1-2
v_gene: TRBV2

CDR3aa: ASSPGQGNTGELF
abundance: -
len: 13
j_gene: TRBJ2-2
v_gene: TRBV2

CDR3aa: ASSHRGQPQH
abundance: -
len: 10
j_gene: TRBJ1-5
v_gene: TRBV3-1/TRBV3-2

CDR3aa: ASIDLRQGADEQY
abundance: -
len: 13
j_gene: TRBJ2-7
v_gene: TRBV28

CDR3aa: ASSVAVSGRGELF
abundance: once
len: 13
j_gene: TRBJ2-2
v_gene: TRBV9

CDR3aa: AWSVALSYEQY
abundance: -
len: 11
j_gene: TRBJ2-7
v_gene: TRBV30

CDR3aa: ASSQDIGYNEQF
abundance: -
len: 12
j_gene: TRBJ2-1
v_gene: TRBV3-1/TRBV3-2